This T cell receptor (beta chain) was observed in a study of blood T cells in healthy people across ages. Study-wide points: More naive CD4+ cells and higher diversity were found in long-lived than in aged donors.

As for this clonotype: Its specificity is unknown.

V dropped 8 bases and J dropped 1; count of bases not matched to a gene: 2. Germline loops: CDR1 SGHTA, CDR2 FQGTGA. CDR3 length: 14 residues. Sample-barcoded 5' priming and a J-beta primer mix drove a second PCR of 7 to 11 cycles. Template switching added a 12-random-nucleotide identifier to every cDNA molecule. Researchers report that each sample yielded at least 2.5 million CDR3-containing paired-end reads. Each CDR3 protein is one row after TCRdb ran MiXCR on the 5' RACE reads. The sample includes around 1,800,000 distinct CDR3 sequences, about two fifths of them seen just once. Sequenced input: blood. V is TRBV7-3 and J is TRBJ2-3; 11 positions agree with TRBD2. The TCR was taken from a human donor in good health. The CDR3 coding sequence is TGTGCCAGCGAACTAGCGGGGGGCACAGATACGCAGTATTTT. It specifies CASELAGGTDTQYF. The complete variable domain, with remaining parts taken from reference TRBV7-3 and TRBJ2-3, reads GAGVSQTPSNKVTEKGKYVELRCDPISGHTALYWYRQSLGQGPEFLIYFQGTGAADDSGLPNDRFFAVRPEGSVSTLKIQRTERGDSAVYLCASELAGGTDTQYFGPGTRLTVL.